The source of this TCR beta chain is a study of CD8+ T cells in alopecia areata (dated by TCRdb to the late 2010s). Regarding the study in general: Treated patients were enrolled in an open-label pilot trial of oral tofacitinib at 5 to 10 mg twice daily for moderate-to-severe alopecia areata. The RNA source kit depended on sample type: the PAXgene miRNA kit for fixed scalp, the miRNeasy kit for PBMCs, and the RNeasy kit for mouse skin. Patients received tofacitinib for 6 to 18 months and were then followed off drug for 6 months to check for delayed response and recurrence. For the treated patients, the SALT score, which quantifies what percentage of scalp surface area is affected, served as the measure of disease severity. High-throughput TCRbeta sequencing was used to examine T cell clonal expansion in alopecia areata in both the C3H/HeJ mouse model and human patients. Biopsies were taken from tofacitinib-treated patients at baseline and at 4 and 24 weeks of treatment, and a later scalp biopsy was taken in several of the tofacitinib-treated patients. In humans, TCRbeta sequencing was performed on scalp tissue and on sorted CD4+ and CD8+ peripheral blood T cells from healthy controls and from patients with patchy or totalis/universalis alopecia areata. Scalp clonality was compared among normal scalp (n=4), patchy alopecia areata scalp (n=8), and alopecia totalis/universalis scalp (n=8). Amplification of TCRbeta CDR3 regions was done by immunoSEQ multiplex PCR using 35 Vbeta forward primers and 13 Jbeta reverse primers.

The library was prepared using the immunoSEQ multiplex PCR assay. RNA was extracted from all samples and reverse transcribed into cDNA, which served as template for TCR sequencing. SuperScript III was used to make first-strand cDNA, primed with a 2:1 mix of oligo-dT and random hexamers. A synthetic immune receptor repertoire was used to gauge amplification bias, and whatever bias remained was removed computationally. As for how the authors treated the data: Raw reads were preprocessed for error removal, and CDR3 was defined according to IMGT conventions as running from the conserved cysteine to phenylalanine. Clonality was computed as 1 minus the Shannon entropy, with the entropy normalized by log2 of the number of productive unique TCRs. Whether scalp clones were CD4 or CD8 was inferred by matching scalp TCRbeta sequences against CD4 and CD8 repertoires sorted from blood. Held by TCRdb, this immuneACCESS table contains in-frame sequences only and omits some clones. Under half of the omission traces to an unresolved V gene where checked; the cause of the rest is unknown. For V, J and clone size, that table is used; D and trimming come from the DNA. This sample is represented by approximately 200,000 clones; more than 45% of them were singletons. Clones ranked in the top ten supply 5.5% to 6% of the sample.

The germline V gene yields SGHTA for CDR1 and FQGNSA for CDR2. The CDR3 has 15 amino acids, counting the end cysteine and phenylalanine. Only CDR3 DNA remains: 45 bases, in frame from the first base. The germline V end is reduced by 4 bases and the J end by 2 bases; junction bases left unmatched: 6. On the study overall, not on this receptor specifically: Tofacitinib significantly decreased scalp clonality and the number of expanded CD8+ clones among the top 100 scalp clones. Lesional scalp, especially in alopecia totalis/universalis, showed higher clonality and more expanded CD8+ clones than normal scalp, suggesting antigenic drive. Compared with mice, TCR sequences shared between patients were less clear, possibly partly because of HLA diversity across the patient population. Many expanded lesional clones persisted in scalp and blood during tofacitinib treatment, which may partly explain relapse after stopping treatment. Because the treated cohort was small and had just a single nonresponder, larger studies are needed to establish links between baseline CD8+ expansion and response. Unlike mouse skin, where gammadelta T cells dominate, normal human skin contains resident alphabeta T cells that get sequenced too, which complicates analysis of the scalp TCR repertoire.

As for this clone: The antigen this receptor binds is unknown. Base qualities are not recorded, but no much larger clone differs from it by a single base.

What the time point label conveys for this sample: 24 weeks on oral tofacitinib. Interpreted using the paper, the treatment or condition label stands for: oral pan-JAK inhibitor, 5-10 mg twice daily. Peripheral blood and lesional scalp punch biopsies were obtained from patients with alopecia areata. After PBMCs were isolated by density centrifugation and stained for CD3, CD4 and CD8, a FACSAria was used to sort CD4+ and CD8+ T cells. The sample in question was CD4+ T cells sorted from blood, obtained at week 24, from a patient treated with tofacitinib. The TCR originated in a human donor with alopecia areata. This receptor chain uses TRBV7-2 and TRBJ2-3; 7 of the junction bases match TRBD2. The CDR3: CASSSGLGLTDTQYF. The DNA is as follows: TGTGCCAGCAGCTCCGGACTAGGACTCACAGATACGCAGTATTTT.